What follows is one T cell receptor (beta chain) and its context. Measured with immunoSEQ multiplex PCR; TCRdb has only the in-frame clones, and not every one. Found here are 70,000 or so clones, roughly nine tenths of them singletons; the top ten hold approximately 28%. The sample comes from a study of siplizumab effects on memory and regulatory T cells. Germline CDR1 SGHTA, CDR2 FQGNSA. V lost 1 base to trimming and J lost 2 bases, with 6 bases between them. The CDR3 spans 13 residues. This clonotype was sampled from a human donor in good health. The sequencing sample was made of CD8+ T cells sorted from blood. The chain links TRBV7-2 to TRBJ2-7; D possibly corresponds to TRBD2 (5 bases). The CDR3 reads CASSLELAYEQYF. The CDR3, as DNA: TGTGCCAGCAGCTTAGAACTAGCCTACGAGCAGTACTTC.